The rows below give T cell receptor beta chains drawn from one sample of a study of T cells in Graves' hyperthyroidism and ophthalmopathy. Each CDR3 protein gets one entry after TCRdb re-called the multiplex PCR reads with MiXCR. In the table there are 350,000 to 400,000 distinct CDR3 sequences, about 15% of which are singletons. The specimen sequenced was blood. These receptors all come from a woman in her twenties or thirties with Graves' hyperthyroidism. Both conserved end residues are part of each CDR3. A D gene is named only where the DNA matches it firmly. Clone size is shown for a subset of rows, as once, few, many or a class of expanded clone.

>many|TRBJ2-3|14|NA|TRBV6-1
TGTGCCACCTGGGACGGGTATCGGGGAGATACGCAGTATTTT
CATWDGYRGDTQYF
>many|TRBJ2-1|11|NA|TRBV3-1
TGTGCCAGCAGCAATCTAGCGGAGCAGTTCTTC
CASSNLAEQFF
>few|TRBJ1-5|13|NA|TRBV12-3/TRBV12-4
TGTGCCAGCAGTGCCGACTCCGATCAGCCCCAGCATTTT
CASSADSDQPQHF
>many|TRBJ1-1|14|NA|TRBV3-1
TGTGCCAGCAGCCTAACAGGAATATACACTGAAGCTTTCTTT
CASSLTGIYTEAFF
>many|TRBJ2-7|13|NA|TRBV6-5
TGTGCCAGCACCGGTCGGAATTTAGGCGAGCAGTACTTC
CASTGRNLGEQYF
>NA|TRBJ2-1|14|TRBD2|TRBV11-2
TGTGCCAGCAGCGCGGGACTAGCGGTCAAGGAGCAGTTCTTC
CASSAGLAVKEQFF
>once|TRBJ2-5|14|TRBD2|TRBV5-4
TGTGCCAGCAGTTCGCGGGAGGGAAGTGAGACCCAGTACTTC
CASSSREGSETQYF
>many|TRBJ2-7|14|TRBD1|TRBV6-1
TGTGCCAGCAGGCCGGGACAGGGGTCCTACGAGCAGTACTTC
CASRPGQGSYEQYF
>few|TRBJ1-6|9|NA|TRBV28
TGTGCCAGTAGTCCACCCCTCCACTTT
CASSPPLHF
>NA|TRBJ2-7|16|TRBD2|TRBV5-8
TGTGCCAGCAGCTTGGAGTTACGGGAGGCTACCTACGAGCAGTACTTC
CASSLELREATYEQYF
>few|TRBJ2-7|15|NA|TRBV30
TGTGCCTGGACCTGGTACGGCAGGATGGACTACGAGCAGTACTTC
CAWTWYGRMDYEQYF
>NA|TRBJ2-1|17|TRBD2|TRBV7-8
TGTGCCAGCAGCTTAGATCGGGCTAGCGGGAGGAACGGTGAGCAGTTCTTC
CASSLDRASGRNGEQFF
>NA|TRBJ1-6|14|TRBD1|TRBV27
TGTGCCAGCAGTCCTTGGACAGGGGGTTCACCCCTCCACTTT
CASSPWTGGSPLHF
>NA|TRBJ2-1|14|TRBD2|TRBV5-1
TGCGCCAGCAGCACGGCCTTAGCGGGAGAACGGCAGTTCTTC
CASSTALAGERQFF
>few|TRBJ1-6|16|NA|TRBV30
TGTGCCTGGACCGGACAGAAGAAAAAGAATAATTCACCCCTCCACTTT
CAWTGQKKKNNSPLHF
>NA|TRBJ2-3|13|NA|TRBV29-1
TGCAGCGTTGGGCATCCAGGGGTAGATACGCAGTATTTT
CSVGHPGVDTQYF
>many|TRBJ2-1|14|TRBD1|TRBV29-1
TGCAGCGGTGTACGCCGGGACAGGGCTCGTGAGCAGTTCTTC
CSGVRRDRAREQFF
>few|TRBJ1-2|13|TRBD1|TRBV6-5
TGTGCCAGCAGTTACTCGACAGGGGGTGGCTACACCTTC
CASSYSTGGGYTF
>NA|TRBJ1-1|11|NA|TRBV30
TGTGCCAGCGAGGAGGGCACTGAAGCTTTCTTT
CASEEGTEAFF
>few|TRBJ2-1|15|TRBD2|TRBV20-1
TGCAGTGCTAGCCCCGGGACTAGCGGCTACAATGAGCAGTTCTTC
CSASPGTSGYNEQFF
>few|TRBJ2-6|17|NA|TRBV28
TGTGCCAGCAGTTTAGGGGAGCCATCCTCTGGGGCCAACGTCCTGACTTTC
CASSLGEPSSGANVLTF
>NA|TRBJ1-6|14|NA|TRBV6-1
TGTGCCAGCAGTGAAAGCAGCTTTAATTCACCCCTCCACTTT
CASSESSFNSPLHF
>NA|TRBJ2-7|14|TRBD2|TRBV19
TGTGCCAGTTTTAGCGGGAGGGCCACTGACGAGCAGTACTTC
CASFSGRATDEQYF
>many|TRBJ2-7|14|NA|TRBV24-1
TGTGCCACCAGTGATTCGGGACTGGCGTACGAGCAGTACTTC
CATSDSGLAYEQYF